In its sample, the clone carrying this T cell receptor (beta chain) was seen a few times. What it recognizes is unknown. The CDR3 sequence is 15 residues long. Trimming cost V 7 bases and J 0 bases, with 15 bases left between them. The V gene's germline CDR1 is MNHEY and CDR2 SMNVEV (reference sequence). The sequenced template was cDNA made from the entire isolated RNA. TCRdb's table, derived via immunoSEQ multiplex PCR, lists solely in-frame clones and lacks some. Among just over 600,000 clones listed, 15% to 19% were seen once. The entry originates in a study of beta chain features in type 1 diabetes. Study-level findings and limits: At VDJ recombination sites, type 1 diabetes patients had fewer insertions and more deleted nucleotides. Shorter TCRB CDR3s, moderately but significantly so, were found in Type 1 diabetes patients in all four CD4+ subsets.

This chain uses TRBV27 with TRBJ1-2; a possible D gene is TRBD1 (6 bases). Sequencing was performed on naive CD4+ T cells from blood. This sequence was found in a man between 18 and 29 years old in good health. Here the CDR3 reads CASTTVRGANYGYTF. For the CDR3, the DNA is TGTGCCAGCACCACTGTAAGGGGGGCTAACTATGGCTACACCTTC.